This TCR beta chain was obtained from a study of blood T cell repertoires in COVID-19. Trimming shortened V by 7 bases and J by 5 bases, and 27 bases separated the two germline ends. CDR3 length: 17 amino acids. The germline V gene has CDR1 MNHEY and CDR2 SMNVEV (reference sequence). Some clones are missing from TCRdb's copy, which holds only in-frame ones; the method was immunoSEQ multiplex PCR. The data contain approximately 270,000 clones, approximately 90% of them singletons. Participants reported their clinical history, and cohort assignment relied on those reports. The source is a woman aged 25 to 39 with acute COVID-19. Sequences were obtained from PBMCs or T cells enriched from blood (not recorded which). V gene TRBV27 combines with J gene TRBJ2-7, with D possibly matching TRBD1 (5 bases). The CDR3 bases are TGTGCCAGCAACCCGGTAGCCCTTTGGGGCGTTACAGACGAGCAGTACTTC. This translates into CASNPVALWGVTDEQYF.